This T cell receptor (beta chain) was documented in a study of T cells in Graves' hyperthyroidism and ophthalmopathy. Amplification yielded TCR beta CDR3 regions, with RNA transcripts as the source. HTBI primers were the set used in a first-round RT-PCR of the TCR CDR3. MiXCR, run by TCRdb on the multiplex PCR reads, gives a single entry per CDR3 protein. Among roughly 650,000 distinct CDR3 sequences listed, 16% were seen once. This clonotype appeared a single time. Over 8 ml fresh peripheral blood yielded the PBMCs. With 5 bases clipped from V and 2 bases from J, the junction kept 5 bases outside the gene matches. This CDR3 has 15 amino acids. Germline values: CDR1 SGHVS, CDR2 FNYEAQ.

The sample was blood. This sequence joins TRBV7-6 and TRBJ2-5; 10 positions match TRBD1. The clonotype was recovered from a woman aged 35 to 49 with Graves' ophthalmopathy. The CDR3 spells CASSRTGGSQETQYF. The CDR3 region has the DNA TGTGCCAGCAGCCGGACAGGGGGAAGTCAAGAGACCCAGTACTTC.